This is a list of T cell receptor beta chains from one sample in a study of blood T cell repertoires in COVID-19. The assay was immunoSEQ multiplex PCR, and TCRdb's table has in-frame clones only and misses some. The sample lists 150,000 to 160,000 clones, roughly four fifths seen once, with 9.5% to 13% in the top ten. Sequencing was done on a sample of peripheral blood. These receptors were taken from a woman aged 60-75 years with COVID-19, enrolled during active disease. CDR3s include the opening cysteine and the closing phenylalanine or tryptophan. Each record gives: J gene, V gene, D gene, clone size, CDR3 DNA, CDR3 protein. A D gene is named only where the DNA matches it firmly. Clone size is shown for a subset of rows, as once, few, many or a class of expanded clone.

J: TRBJ1-1
V: TRBV4-1
D: TRBD1
size: few
DNA: TGCGCCAGCAGCCAAGGGACAGGGCGGACTGAAGCTTTCTTT
CDR3: CASSQGTGRTEAFF

J: TRBJ1-6
V: TRBV12-5
D: TRBD1
size: -
DNA: TGTGCTAGTGGACCTGACGGGACAGGCCTGTCACCCCTCCACTTT
CDR3: CASGPDGTGLSPLHF

J: TRBJ2-1
V: TRBV25-1
D: TRBD2
size: -
DNA: TGTGCCAGCAGTCGGGAGCGGGGGAACTACAATGAGCAGTTCTTC
CDR3: CASSRERGNYNEQFF

J: TRBJ2-7
V: TRBV6-5
D: -
size: -
DNA: TGTGCCAGCTCTTCAGGGTCAAGCTCCTACGAGCAGTACTTC
CDR3: CASSSGSSSYEQYF

J: TRBJ1-1
V: TRBV4-1
D: -
size: -
DNA: TGCGCCAGCAGCCTGGACACCTACACTGAAGCTTTCTTT
CDR3: CASSLDTYTEAFF

J: TRBJ2-5
V: TRBV10-3
D: TRBD1
size: -
DNA: TGTGCCATCAGAGGACAGGGGGCCGTAGGGGAGACCCAGTACTTC
CDR3: CAIRGQGAVGETQYF

J: TRBJ1-6
V: TRBV4-2
D: TRBD1
size: -
DNA: TGTGCCAGCAGCCAAGATGGGACAGGATGGGGTAATTCACCCCTCCACTTT
CDR3: CASSQDGTGWGNSPLHF

J: TRBJ1-1
V: TRBV7-3
D: -
size: -
DNA: TGTGCCAGCAGGAGGGAAATGAACACTGAAGCTTTCTTT
CDR3: CASRREMNTEAFF

J: TRBJ2-7
V: TRBV29-1
D: -
size: -
DNA: TGCAGCGCCAGCGGACTACCGAACTCCTACGAGCAGTACTTC
CDR3: CSASGLPNSYEQYF

J: TRBJ2-4
V: TRBV19
D: TRBD1
size: -
DNA: TGTGCCAGTAGTATGGCCCCGCGGACAGGGTTGGAAAACATTCAGTACTTC
CDR3: CASSMAPRTGLENIQYF

J: TRBJ1-6
V: TRBV28
D: -
size: -
DNA: TGTGCCAGCAGCCGGAATGGACAGTATAATTCACCCCTCCACTTT
CDR3: CASSRNGQYNSPLHF

J: TRBJ2-5
V: TRBV5-1
D: TRBD2
size: -
DNA: TGCGCCAGCAGCTACCTGACTAGCGGGGCTCAAGAGACCCAGTACTTC
CDR3: CASSYLTSGAQETQYF

J: TRBJ2-1
V: TRBV5-1
D: -
size: -
DNA: TGCGCCAGCAGCTTGAGTCACTTCTCCTACAATGAGCAGTTCTTC
CDR3: CASSLSHFSYNEQFF

J: TRBJ1-5
V: TRBV19
D: TRBD1
size: -
DNA: TGTGCCAGTAGTCCGGGGACAGGGGGGATCAGTCAGCCCCAGCATTTT
CDR3: CASSPGTGGISQPQHF

J: TRBJ1-6
V: TRBV9
D: -
size: -
DNA: TGTGCCAGCAGCTCAACTCCGGGACACCAGACGGCACCCCTCCACTTT
CDR3: CASSSTPGHQTAPLHF

J: TRBJ1-4
V: TRBV6-1
D: TRBD1
size: -
DNA: TGTGCCAGCAGTGACACAGGGGGAAAACTGTTTTTT
CDR3: CASSDTGGKLFF

J: TRBJ1-2
V: TRBV5-1
D: -
size: -
DNA: TGCGCCAGCAGCTTGCGCGACTATGGCTACACCTTC
CDR3: CASSLRDYGYTF

J: TRBJ1-1
V: TRBV5-5
D: -
size: -
DNA: TGTGCCAGCAGCCTGGGGCAGGTAAACACTGAAGCTTTCTTT
CDR3: CASSLGQVNTEAFF

J: TRBJ1-2
V: TRBV7-9
D: -
size: few
DNA: TGTGCCAGCAGCTTATCGGCGGGTATAGGCTACACCTTC
CDR3: CASSLSAGIGYTF

J: TRBJ1-1
V: TRBV10-3
D: -
size: -
DNA: TGTGCCATCACAGGGAAGGTGAACACTGAAGCTTTCTTT
CDR3: CAITGKVNTEAFF

J: TRBJ1-5
V: TRBV6-1
D: TRBD1
size: -
DNA: TGTGCCAGCAGTGAAGCGGGACAGGTTCTTCTTAGCAATCAGCCCCAGCATTTT
CDR3: CASSEAGQVLLSNQPQHF